The 27 T cell receptor beta chains below were found in one sample sequenced in a study of CD4 T cells in relation to SARS-CoV-2 and coronaviruses. CD4+ T cells from unexposed donors were obtained before the COVID-19 pandemic (2011-2018). This table comes from immunoSEQ multiplex PCR, and its TCRdb copy is limited to in-frame clones, with some not included. The data show about 59,000 clones, with 70% to 90% seen just once and about 1.5% held by the top ten. The sample was memory CD4+ T cells from PBMCs. Receptors were obtained from a human donor in good health.

V is TRBV5-1 and J is TRBJ1-6; possible D gene TRBD1, 5 bases. The CDR3 is 14 residues long. The germline V gene has CDR1 SGHRS and CDR2 YFSETQ. Trimming left V 0 bases short and J 7 bases short, with 8 bases between. The DNA for the CDR3 is TGCGCCAGCAGCTTGGCCAGGGAAAATTCACCCCTCCACTTT. Translation: CASSLARENSPLHF.

This chain joins TRBV12-3 or TRBV12-4 and TRBJ1-4; 7 nucleotides line up with TRBD1. The CDR3 has 12 amino acids. The V gene end was trimmed by 6 bases and the J gene end by 14 bases; junction bases not matched to a gene: 9. The chain's CDR3 is CASSSRTGGLFF. The CDR3 nucleotides are TGTGCCAGCAGCTCGAGGACAGGCGGGCTGTTTTTT.

The DNA of the CDR3 is TGTGCCACCAGTGATGGCGGGGGTCAGCCCCAGCATTTT. Amino acid sequence: CATSDGGGQPQHF. The rearrangement links TRBV24-1 to TRBJ1-5; D may be TRBD1 (5 bases). Trimming shortened V by 3 bases and J by 6 bases, and 8 bases separated the two germline ends. Germline lookup yields CDR1 KGHDR and CDR2 SFDVKD. The CDR3 spans 13 residues.

This rearrangement joins TRBV6-5 to TRBJ2-4; 8 bases map to TRBD1. CDR1 is MNHEY and CDR2 is SVGAGI in the germline V gene. The CDR3 is made up of 13 amino acids. Losses at the gene ends were 6 bases for V and 6 bases for J; bases not matched to a gene: 4. The CDR3 nucleotides read TGTGCCAGCAGCCCGGGACAGGCAAACATTCAGTACTTC. This gives the protein CASSPGQANIQYF.

This clone has only one observation. V usage is TRBV28 and J usage is TRBJ2-1; 7 bases are a match to TRBD2. Germline V lookup: CDR1 MDHEN, CDR2 SYDVKM. The V segment lost 8 bases and the J segment 6 bases; nucleotides outside the gene matches: 10. This CDR3 is built from 14 residues. The CDR3: CASRLQGGGNEQFF. DNA for the CDR3: TGTGCCAGCCGCCTTCAGGGCGGGGGCAATGAGCAGTTCTTC.

Here the CDR3 reads CASSDRLGEKLFF. CDR3 sequence (DNA): TGTGCCAGCAGTGATAGGCTGGGTGAAAAACTGTTTTTT. This chain connects TRBV28 to TRBJ1-4; D call uncertain. The CDR3 totals 13 residues. Looked up from germline, CDR1 is MDHEN and CDR2 is SYDVKM. V was clipped by 5 bases and J by 7 bases, with 11 bases between them.

The count of this clone is one. The chain couples TRBV15 to TRBJ1-6; 8 bases are a match to TRBD1. From germline, CDR1 is LNHNV and CDR2 YYDKDF (reference sequence). CDR3 size: 16 residues. With 3 bases clipped from V and 7 bases from J, the junction kept 8 bases outside the gene matches. DNA for the CDR3: TGTGCCACCAGCAGGGGACAGGACCCGTGGAATTCACCCCTCCACTTT. This sequence encodes CATSRGQDPWNSPLHF.

V is TRBV9 and J is TRBJ2-3, with D tentatively TRBD1 or TRBD2 (5 bases each). The CDR3 totals 19 residues. V lost 0 bases, J lost 5 bases, and 25 bases lay in between. Germline assignment: CDR1 SGDLS and CDR2 YYNGEE. The CDR3 region is CASSVVPRGENRNGDTQYF. CDR3 DNA: TGTGCCAGCAGCGTAGTACCCCGAGGGGAGAACCGAAATGGAGATACGCAGTATTTT.

V gene TRBV16 combines with J gene TRBJ2-5, with 7 bases lining up with TRBD2. CDR1 and CDR2 from the germline V gene are KGHSY and FQNENV. This CDR3 spans 15 amino acids. The V segment lost 5 bases and the J segment 0 bases; nucleotides outside the gene matches: 6. For the CDR3, the DNA is TGTGCCAGCAGCTTGACTAGCACAAACCAAGAGACCCAGTACTTC. Its protein product is CASSLTSTNQETQYF. Combining the CDR3 with reference TRBV16 and TRBJ2-5 gives the whole variable domain GEEVAQTPKHLVRGEGQKAKLYCAPIKGHSYVFWYQQVLKNEFKFLISFQNENVFDETGMPKERFSAKCLPNSPCSLEIQATKLEDSAVYFCASSLTSTNQETQYFGPGTRLLVL.

This clone has more than one count but fewer than ten. The chain carries TRBV7-8 and TRBJ1-1; D remains unclear. CDR1 is SGHVS and CDR2 is FQNEAQ in the germline V gene. The CDR3 extends over 13 amino acids. The V end was cut by 6 bases, the J end by 1 base, with 9 bases between. The CDR3 loop is CASSKVGNTEAFF. For the CDR3, the DNA is TGTGCCAGCAGTAAAGTAGGGAACACTGAAGCTTTCTTT.

In this sample, this clone turned up a few times. This chain uses TRBV10-3 with TRBJ1-1; D remains unclear. Trimming took 0 bases from V and 1 from J, leaving 6 bases between them. Germline CDR1 ENHRY, CDR2 SYGVKD. The length of the CDR3 is 14 residues. The CDR3, as DNA: TGTGCCATCAGTGAGTCCGTGAGGAACACTGAAGCTTTCTTT. Protein product: CAISESVRNTEAFF.

CDR3: CASSPEDRDRYEQYF. CDR3 coding DNA: TGCGCCAGCAGCCCAGAAGACAGGGACCGCTACGAGCAGTACTTC. The chain employs TRBV4-1 and TRBJ2-7, with 7 bases aligning to TRBD1. Germline CDR1 MGHRA, CDR2 YSYEKL. Trimming removed 4 bases from V and 3 bases from J; junction bases left unmatched: 9. This CDR3 has 15 amino acids.

The genes are TRBV3-1 (or the pseudogene TRBV3-2) and TRBJ1-5; D uncertain. The V end was cut by 4 bases, the J end by 7 bases, with 11 bases between. CDR1 is LGHDT, CDR2 YNNKEL, per germline (reference sequence). This CDR3 spans 13 amino acids. The CDR3 coding sequence is TGTGCCAGCAGCCGTGGATTGAGGCAGCCCCAGCATTTT. Translated: CASSRGLRQPQHF.

Of note for this clone: The junction departs from the called germline gene at one end, perhaps through a read error. The V call is TRBV18, the J call TRBJ2-6, with a weak D call TRBD1 (5 bases). Germline V gene lookup returns CDR1 KGHSH and CDR2 LQKENI. CDR3 size: 17 residues. The CDR3 protein is CASSPQEIYSGANVLTF. The CDR3 DNA reads as TGTGCCAGCTCTCCACAGGAGATCTACTCTGGGGCCAACGTCCTGACTTTC.

The gene calls are TRBV28 and TRBJ1-5; D remains unclear. Germline V gene lookup returns CDR1 MDHEN and CDR2 SYDVKM. The V and J ends lost 3 bases and 0 bases respectively, with 9 bases between them. The CDR3 is 15 amino acids. The CDR3 protein is CASSLTSYSNQPQHF. DNA of the CDR3: TGTGCCAGCAGTTTGACAAGTTATAGCAATCAGCCCCAGCATTTT.

The table lists this clone with a count of one. This chain joins TRBV7-9 and TRBJ2-2, with D perhaps TRBD2 (6 bases). Germline V gene data show CDR1 as SEHNR and CDR2 as FQNEAQ (reference sequence). V was pared by 6 bases and J by 4 bases, with 12 bases between. This CDR3 contains 14 residues. In nucleotides, the CDR3 is TGTGCCAGCAGGCCAGAGGAGGGCACCGGGGAGCTGTTTTTT. This encodes CASRPEEGTGELFF.

This chain connects TRBV28 to TRBJ1-3, with 9 bases that match TRBD1. Germline V lookup: CDR1 MDHEN, CDR2 SYDVKM. Trimming at V came to 6 bases and at J to 4 bases, leaving 7 bases not matched to a gene. This CDR3 contains 15 residues. CDR3 sequence: CASSLQGALGNTIYF. CDR3 nucleotide sequence: TGTGCCAGCAGCCTACAGGGGGCATTGGGAAACACCATATATTTT. Together with reference TRBV28 and TRBJ1-3, the CDR3 gives the full variable domain: DVKVTQSSRYLVKRTGEKVFLECVQDMDHENMFWYRQDPGLGLRLIYFSYDVKMKEKGDIPEGYSVSREKKERFSLILESASTNQTSMYLCASSLQGALGNTIYFGEGSWLTVV.

The gene calls are TRBV7-3 and TRBJ2-1; 10 nucleotides match TRBD2. The J segment lost 4 bases and the V segment lost 1 base, leaving 1 base of the junction unmatched. This CDR3 spans 15 amino acids. CDR1 is SGHTA and CDR2 is FQGTGA in the germline V gene. CDR3 region: CASSLRLAGYNEQFF. The CDR3 nucleotides read TGTGCCAGCAGCTTAAGACTAGCGGGTTACAATGAGCAGTTCTTC.

As DNA, the CDR3 is TGTGCCAGCAGCCAAATGGGCGGGAGTATATCTGGGAGTGAGCAGTTCTTC. It yields the protein CASSQMGGSISGSEQFF. V is TRBV3-1 (or the pseudogene TRBV3-2) and J is TRBJ2-1; TRBD2 agrees at 7 bases. The germline V gene has CDR1 LGHDT and CDR2 YNNKEL (reference sequence). Unmatched junction bases numbered 16, after V lost 2 bases and J lost 9 bases. The CDR3 is 17 amino acids.

The chain employs TRBV19 and TRBJ2-1; TRBD2 agrees at 12 bases. The V gene's germline CDR1 is LNHDA and CDR2 SQIVND (reference sequence). CDR3 length: 15 residues. Unmatched junction bases numbered 8, after V lost 7 bases and J lost 7 bases. CDR3 coding DNA: TGTGCCAGTAAACCGGGACTAGCGGGCAGAAATGAGCAGTTCTTC. Protein sequence: CASKPGLAGRNEQFF.

This clone was detected only once. The chain is built from TRBV5-4 and TRBJ2-7; a weak D match, TRBD2 (6 bases). V lost 3 bases, J lost 0 bases, and 13 bases lay in between. The CDR3 runs 15 residues. Germline CDR1 and CDR2: SGHNT and YYREEE (reference sequence). The CDR3 here is CASSYPSASSYEQYF. The CDR3 coding sequence is TGTGCCAGCAGCTACCCTAGCGCGAGCTCCTACGAGCAGTACTTC.

This clone occurred once. The chain recombines TRBV5-4 with TRBJ2-4, with TRBD2 identical over 12 bases. Germline V lookup: CDR1 SGHNT, CDR2 YYREEE (reference sequence). With 0 bases clipped from V and 7 bases from J, the junction kept 5 bases outside the gene matches. This CDR3 region has 16 residues. The DNA for the CDR3 is TGTGCCAGCAGCTTGGGGACTAGCGGGAAGGTCAACATTCAGTACTTC. As protein: CASSLGTSGKVNIQYF.

The gene calls are TRBV11-2 and TRBJ2-7, with D perhaps matching TRBD1 or TRBD2 (5 bases each). CDR3 size: 14 residues. The V end lost 5 bases, the J end lost 2 bases, and 13 bases lay between the germline ends. The V gene's germline CDR1 is SGHAT and CDR2 FQNNGV. CDR3 nucleotide sequence: TGTGCCAGCAGCCCGGGACCTCTCACCTACGAGCAGTACTTC. The encoded protein is CASSPGPLTYEQYF.

The genes are TRBV29-1 and TRBJ1-5; D gene ambiguous. V was shortened by 7 bases and J by 3 bases, with 13 bases between the two germline ends. Germline CDR1 is SQVTM and CDR2 is ANQGSEA. CDR3 length equals 13 residues. The DNA of the CDR3 is TGCAGCGCCCAGCAGGCCGCCAATCAGCCCCAGCATTTT. Residues: CSAQQAANQPQHF.

The chain carries TRBV10-3 and TRBJ2-5, with TRBD1 identical over 9 bases. The CDR3 spans 17 residues. Germline values: CDR1 ENHRY, CDR2 SYGVKD. V gave up 0 bases and J gave up 5 bases; unmatched junction bases: 10. The CDR3 region is CAISESGGGTGKETQYF. For the CDR3, the DNA is TGTGCCATCAGTGAGTCGGGTGGAGGGACAGGGAAGGAGACCCAGTACTTC.

The J gene is TRBJ2-3, the V gene TRBV7-3, with 11 positions matching TRBD2. This CDR3 is built from 16 residues. Germline CDR1 SGHTA, CDR2 FQGTGA. V gave up 5 bases and J gave up 6 bases; unmatched junction bases: 10. This CDR3 is CASSLRRASGRDTQYF. The CDR3 DNA is TGTGCCAGCAGCCTCAGGAGGGCTAGCGGGAGGGATACGCAGTATTTT. The full variable domain, its missing parts supplied by reference TRBV7-3 and TRBJ2-3, is GAGVSQTPSNKVTEKGKYVELRCDPISGHTALYWYRQSLGQGPEFLIYFQGTGAADDSGLPNDRFFAVRPEGSVSTLKIQRTERGDSAVYLCASSLRRASGRDTQYFGPGTRLTVL.

This clone showed up just a few times. This chain uses TRBV28 with TRBJ2-1; either TRBD1 or TRBD2 may fit D (5 bases each). The CDR3 length is 16 residues. V was shortened by 2 bases and J by 0 bases, with 11 bases between the two germline ends. Germline V gene lookup returns CDR1 MDHEN and CDR2 SYDVKM. The CDR3 region has the DNA TGTGCCAGCAGTTTACCGGGGCGAAGCTCCTACAATGAGCAGTTCTTC. It yields the protein CASSLPGRSSYNEQFF.